This TCR beta chain comes out of a study of blood T cell repertoires in COVID-19. There are 15 residues in the CDR3. The germline CDR1 and CDR2 sequences are SGHKS and YYEKEE (reference sequence). The V and J ends lost 4 bases and 2 bases, in that order; junction bases with no gene match: 6. Method: immunoSEQ multiplex PCR; TCRdb's copy keeps in-frame clones and lacks some. The profile shows hundreds of thousands of clones, around 82% of them singletons. The TCR originated in a man aged 25 to 45 with acute COVID-19. The V call is TRBV5-5, the J call TRBJ1-3; the match to TRBD1 covers 7 bases. The sample taken for sequencing was PBMCs or T cells enriched from blood (not recorded which). CDR3 region: CASSKAGGPGNTIYF. CDR3 coding DNA: TGTGCCAGCAGCAAAGCAGGGGGTCCTGGAAACACCATATATTTT.